A single T cell receptor (beta chain) is shown here with its context. Its antigen is unknown. The data stem from a study of T cell responses to AZD1222 COVID-19 vaccine. Study results and limitations: The study found vaccine-associated CD4 TCRs spanning spike, dominant at 160-218 and 743-854. Unmutated regions of variants are reportedly targeted by nearly half of spike-specific TCRs.

The data were produced by immunoSEQ multiplex PCR, yet TCRdb's version contains in-frame clones alone and is incomplete. The table records 100,000 or so clones, roughly nine tenths of them present only once. With V trimmed by 4 bases and J by 2 bases, 3 bases remained unmatched. The length of the CDR3 is 13 residues. The V gene's germline CDR1 is SGHRS and CDR2 YFSETQ. The sequences come from peripheral blood, collected 28 days after the second AZD1222 dose. The clonotype originates from an adult who received the AZD1222 COVID-19 vaccine. J is TRBJ2-7 and V is TRBV5-1; 7 bases map to TRBD1. The CDR3, as DNA: TGCGCCAGCAGCGACGACAGGGCCTACGAGCAGTACTTC. The encoded protein is CASSDDRAYEQYF.